This TCR beta chain came from a study of T-cell reconstitution after alpha-beta-depleted transplantation in children. The germline CDR1 and CDR2 sequences are ENHRY and SYGVKD. V lost 4 bases, J lost 2 bases, and 11 bases lay in between. This CDR3 spans 14 amino acids. Preparation of the TCRbeta library involved a method that used unique molecular identifiers. TCRdb fed the PCR reads into MiXCR, producing one record per CDR3 protein. The table records about 980,000 distinct CDR3 sequences, roughly 29% of them present only once. The clonotype was recovered from a boy younger than two who had a stem cell transplant for SCID, so the T cells may come from the graft donor. J is TRBJ1-1 and V is TRBV10-3; the D is unclear. The sequencing here drew on PBMCs, mostly from graft donor cells, taken 360 days after TCRalphabeta/CD19-depleted stem cell transplant. CDR3 sequence: CAISGGPLNTEAFF. The CDR3 DNA reads as TGTGCCATCAGTGGAGGACCCTTAAACACTGAAGCTTTCTTT.